A single sample gave rise to the 24 T cell receptor beta chains below, sequenced in a study of radiation and T cells in renal cell carcinoma. Time point meaning: blood 2 weeks post-SBRT. Treatment in this sample: 15 Gy SBRT to primary tumor, nephrectomy 4 weeks later. Profiled with immunoSEQ multiplex PCR; TCRdb holds only in-frame clones, not every one. Of some 150,000 clones listed, about 87% were seen once; the top ten hold over 10%. Here the sequenced sample was blood, taken from a patient whose treatment included radiotherapy and nephrectomy. Every receptor here comes from a woman between 45 and 60 years old with renal cell carcinoma.

The V call is TRBV6-6, the J call TRBJ1-2; TRBD1 agrees at 9 bases. V shed 5 bases, J shed 4 bases, and the junction held 2 bases outside the gene matches. The CDR3 consists of 13 residues. Germline-derived CDR1 and CDR2 are MNHNY and SVGAGI (reference sequence). The CDR3 bases are TGTGCCAGCAGTACGGACAGGGGCTATGGCTACACCTTC. Protein: CASSTDRGYGYTF.

The chain couples TRBV5-4 to TRBJ2-2, with 8 bases matching TRBD1. Germline lookup yields CDR1 SGHNT and CDR2 YYREEE (reference sequence). The V gene end was trimmed by 4 bases and the J gene end by 6 bases; junction bases not matched to a gene: 5. There are 14 residues in the CDR3. The CDR3 region is CASSMGQVPGELFF. As DNA, the CDR3 is TGTGCCAGCAGCATGGGACAGGTGCCCGGGGAGCTGTTTTTT.

Only one count was recorded for this clone. The chain joins TRBV7-9 to TRBJ1-5; D not certain. This CDR3 has 15 amino acids. Trimming removed 1 base from V and 1 base from J, with 8 bases in between. Germline V CDR1 and CDR2: SEHNR, FQNEAQ (reference sequence). This CDR3 reads CASSLDAESNQPQHF. In nucleotides, the CDR3 is TGTGCCAGCAGCTTAGACGCGGAAAGCAATCAGCCCCAGCATTTT.

The gene calls are TRBV7-9 and TRBJ2-2; tentatively, D is TRBD1 (5 bases). CDR1 SEHNR and CDR2 FQNEAQ come from the germline V gene (reference sequence). The ends were cut back, 4 bases at V and 0 bases at J, with 6 bases in the middle. The CDR3 spans 14 residues. The CDR3, as DNA: TGTGCCAGCAGCTCAGGGTCGAACACCGGGGAGCTGTTTTTT. It is translated as CASSSGSNTGELFF.

The chain is built from TRBV11-2 and TRBJ2-3; TRBD2 aligns across 9 bases. The CDR3 contains 15 residues. The J segment lost 3 bases and the V segment lost 6 bases, leaving 7 bases of the junction unmatched. Germline V CDR1 and CDR2: SGHAT, FQNNGV. CDR3 sequence reads: CASSFASGATDTQYF. Written as DNA, the CDR3 is TGTGCCAGCAGTTTCGCTAGCGGGGCAACAGATACGCAGTATTTT. Supplemented by reference TRBV11-2 and TRBJ2-3, the full variable domain reads EAGVAQSPRYKIIEKRQSVAFWCNPISGHATLYWYQQILGQGPKLLIQFQNNGVVDDSQLPKDRFSAERLKGVDSTLKIQPAKLEDSAVYLCASSFASGATDTQYFGPGTRLTVL.

The CDR3 loop is CASSGRMNTEAFF. CDR3 nucleotide sequence: TGTGCCAGCAGCGGACGGATGAACACTGAAGCTTTCTTT. This chain joins TRBV6-1 and TRBJ1-1; D call uncertain. V was cut by 6 bases and J by 0 bases, with 8 bases left in between. Per the germline V gene, CDR1 is MNHNS and CDR2 is SASEGT. The CDR3 totals 13 residues.

V and J are TRBV9 and TRBJ1-1, with 8 bases lining up with TRBD1. Unmatched junction bases numbered 2, after V lost 0 bases and J lost 1 base. Germline lookup yields CDR1 SGDLS and CDR2 YYNGEE. This CDR3 comprises 15 residues. The CDR3 sequence: CASSVEGQGNTEAFF. The DNA for the CDR3 is TGTGCCAGCAGCGTAGAAGGACAGGGGAACACTGAAGCTTTCTTT.

The sample holds one count of this clone. This chain uses TRBV30 with TRBJ2-1, with unresolved D. Trimming pared 2 bases from V and 0 bases from J, leaving 11 bases between. Germline V lookup: CDR1 GTSNPN, CDR2 SVGIG (reference sequence). The CDR3 runs to 15 residues. CDR3 amino acids: CAWSMGMSSYNEQFF. The CDR3 coding sequence is TGTGCCTGGAGTATGGGGATGAGCTCCTACAATGAGCAGTTCTTC.

The rearrangement links TRBV5-1 to TRBJ1-6; D uncertain. The CDR3 loop spans 15 amino acids. Germline CDR1 reads SGHRS; CDR2 reads YFSETQ. Trimming took off 4 bases at V and 2 bases at J, with 10 bases between the two ends. This CDR3 reads CASSPLGPYNSPLHF. CDR3 nucleotide sequence: TGCGCCAGCAGCCCGCTAGGTCCCTATAATTCACCCCTCCACTTT.

This clone was detected only a few times. V usage is TRBV18 and J usage is TRBJ1-1, with D uncertain. From germline, CDR1 is KGHSH and CDR2 LQKENI. The CDR3 totals 14 residues. The ends were cut back, 0 bases at V and 11 bases at J, with 16 bases in the middle. The CDR3 DNA reads as TGTGCCAGCTCACCACCGGGAGGGAGCGTCATTGCTTTCTTT. It specifies CASSPPGGSVIAFF.

On this clone: This same CDR3 is encoded by further DNA sequences in the sample. The chain is built from TRBV9 and TRBJ2-7; a possible D gene is TRBD2 (6 bases). Trimming left V 0 bases short and J 2 bases short, with 12 bases between. In germline, CDR1 is SGDLS, CDR2 YYNGEE. This CDR3 is 15 amino acids long. The CDR3 DNA follows: TGTGCCAGCAGCGTAGCTGGGACTGCCACCTACGAGCAGTACTTC. It encodes CASSVAGTATYEQYF.

The V call is TRBV12-5, the J call TRBJ2-4; tentatively, D is TRBD1 (5 bases). The germline V gene has CDR1 LGHNT and CDR2 FRNRAP. The CDR3 is made up of 15 amino acids. V lost 0 bases, J lost 3 bases, and 9 bases lay in between. Here the CDR3 DNA reads TGTGCTAGTGGTTTGGTGGGGCCATACAAAAACATTCAGTACTTC. This encodes CASGLVGPYKNIQYF. Drawing the rest from reference TRBV12-5 and TRBJ2-4, the complete variable domain is DARVTQTPRHKVTEMGQEVTMRCQPILGHNTVFWYRQTMMQGLELLAYFRNRAPLDDSGMPKDRFSAEMPDATLATLKIQPSEPRDSAVYFCASGLVGPYKNIQYFGAGTRLSVL.

This clone showed up just once. This chain uses TRBV6-5 with TRBJ1-1; 8 nucleotides align to TRBD1. Trimming at V came to 7 bases and at J to 1 base, leaving 5 bases not matched to a gene. The CDR3 runs to 14 residues. From germline, CDR1 is MNHEY and CDR2 SVGAGI. The chain's CDR3 is CASMWGQENTEAFF. CDR3 coding DNA: TGTGCCAGCATGTGGGGACAGGAGAACACTGAAGCTTTCTTT.

Here the CDR3 reads CASSLVYTGELFF. DNA of the CDR3: TGTGCCAGCAGCTTGGTTTACACCGGGGAGCTGTTTTTT. The V gene is TRBV5-4, the J gene TRBJ2-2; D ambiguous. V lost 0 bases and J lost 3, with 3 bases in between. This CDR3 has 13 amino acids. Per germline, CDR1 SGHNT and CDR2 YYREEE (reference sequence).

In regard to this clone: The same CDR3 also results from other DNA sequences found in this sample. The chain couples TRBV18 to TRBJ1-2, with 10 bases fitting TRBD1. Germline trimming cut 2 bases from V and 5 bases from J; bases unmatched to any gene: 5. There are 15 residues in the CDR3. From germline, CDR1 is KGHSH and CDR2 LQKENI. In nucleotides, the CDR3 is TGTGCCAGCTCACCAGGGACAGGGGATGGATATGGCTACACCTTC. This encodes CASSPGTGDGYGYTF. The full variable domain, with the rest looked up from reference TRBV18 and TRBJ1-2, is NAGVMQNPRHLVRRRGQEARLRCSPMKGHSHVYWYRQLPEEGLKFMVYLQKENIIDESGMPKERFSAEFPKEGPSILRIQQVVRGDSAAYFCASSPGTGDGYGYTFGSGTRLTVV.

This chain joins TRBV19 and TRBJ2-7; D is uncertain. Deletions cut 7 bases from V and 4 bases from J, with 14 bases between. The germline V gene has CDR1 LNHDA and CDR2 SQIVND (reference sequence). The CDR3 sequence is 13 residues long. The CDR3 reads CASNPGYGYEQYF. The CDR3, as DNA: TGTGCCAGTAATCCTGGTTATGGTTACGAGCAGTACTTC. Full variable domain (outside the CDR3, taken from reference TRBV19 and TRBJ2-7): DGGITQSPKYLFRKEGQNVTLSCEQNLNHDAMYWYRQDPGQGLRLIYYSQIVNDFQKGDIAEGYSVSREKKESFPLTVTSAQKNPTAFYLCASNPGYGYEQYFGPGTRLTVT.

The chain uses TRBV7-9 and TRBJ1-2; D not resolved. The CDR3 loop spans 14 amino acids. Looked up from germline, CDR1 is SEHNR and CDR2 is FQNEAQ (reference sequence). The V end lost 2 bases, the J end lost 6 bases, and 13 bases lay between the germline ends. The CDR3 region has the DNA TGTGCCAGCAGCTTAACTGGAGTGGGGAATGGCTACACCTTC. Translated: CASSLTGVGNGYTF.

V is TRBV5-1 and J is TRBJ1-1; the D is unclear. The CDR3 covers 15 residues. The germline gives CDR1 SGHRS, CDR2 YFSETQ. The ends were cut back, 4 bases at V and 2 bases at J, with 15 bases in the middle. The CDR3: CASSTWTLPNTEAFF. CDR3 bases: TGCGCCAGCAGCACATGGACGTTGCCCAACACTGAAGCTTTCTTT.

This clone was observed a single time. The chain links TRBV5-5 to TRBJ1-3; D is perhaps TRBD1 (6 bases). Germline V lookup: CDR1 SGHKS, CDR2 YYEKEE (reference sequence). Trimming cost V 3 bases and J 4 bases, with 14 bases left between them. The CDR3 has 15 amino acids. CDR3 DNA sequence: TGTGCCAGCAGCTCCACAGGGTTTTCAGGAAACACCATATATTTT. This gives the protein CASSSTGFSGNTIYF.

The chain links TRBV7-9 to TRBJ2-5; 7 nucleotides match TRBD2. V lost 1 base to trimming and J lost 3 bases; unmatched junction nucleotides: 8. The CDR3 totals 16 residues. Germline V gene sequence: CDR1 SEHNR, CDR2 FQNEAQ (reference sequence). CDR3: CASSLERGRGEETQYF. CDR3 in DNA: TGTGCCAGCAGCTTAGAGCGGGGCCGGGGGGAAGAGACCCAGTACTTC.

The chain carries TRBV29-1 and TRBJ1-2; D unresolved. Germline lookup yields CDR1 SQVTM and CDR2 ANQGSEA. V lost 3 bases and J lost 2, with 10 bases in between. This CDR3 comprises 13 residues. CDR3 sequence (DNA): TGCAGCGTTGAGGTGGTCGCCAACTATGGCTACACCTTC. Translating it yields CSVEVVANYGYTF. The whole variable domain, filled in from reference TRBV29-1 and TRBJ1-2, reads SAVISQKPSRDICQRGTSLTIQCQVDSQVTMMFWYRQQPGQSLTLIATANQGSEATYESGFVIDKFPISRPNLTFSTLTVSNMSPEDSSIYLCSVEVVANYGYTFGSGTRLTVV.

This CDR3 is CASSYWSDEGGYTF. In nucleotides, the CDR3 is TGTGCCAGCAGTTACTGGAGTGATGAGGGGGGCTACACCTTC. The rearrangement joins TRBV6-6 to TRBJ1-2; perhaps TRBD1 as D (5 bases). CDR3 length: 14 residues. Trimming left V 1 base short and J 8 bases short, with 14 bases between. Germline V gives CDR1 MNHNY, CDR2 SVGAGI (reference sequence).

The rearrangement links TRBV7-8 to TRBJ1-5; D gene ambiguous. The ends were cut back, 3 bases at V and 4 bases at J, with 10 bases in the middle. This CDR3 region has 14 residues. Germline assignment: CDR1 SGHVS and CDR2 FQNEAQ. The CDR3 bases are TGTGCCAGCAGCTTTAGGGCAGGTAATCAGCCCCAGCATTTT. Translation gives CASSFRAGNQPQHF.

This rearrangement joins TRBV18 to TRBJ2-7; possibly TRBD1 or TRBD2 for D (6 bases each). CDR1 is KGHSH and CDR2 is LQKENI in the germline V gene. The CDR3 loop spans 15 amino acids. Trimming left V 6 bases short and J 5 bases short, with 20 bases between. The chain's CDR3 is CASSYGGQAKDEQYF. The CDR3 DNA sequence: TGTGCCAGCTCTTATGGGGGGCAGGCAAAGGACGAGCAGTACTTC.